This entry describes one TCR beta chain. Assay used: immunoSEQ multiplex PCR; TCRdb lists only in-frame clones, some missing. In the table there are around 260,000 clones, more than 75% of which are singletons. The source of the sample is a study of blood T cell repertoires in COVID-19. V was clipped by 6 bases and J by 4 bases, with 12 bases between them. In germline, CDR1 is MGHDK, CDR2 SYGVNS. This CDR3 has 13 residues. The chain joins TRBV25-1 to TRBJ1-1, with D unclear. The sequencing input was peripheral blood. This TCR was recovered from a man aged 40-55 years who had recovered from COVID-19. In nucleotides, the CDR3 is TGTGCCAGCAGCCCTCAGTCGGGCACTGAAGCTTTCTTT. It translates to CASSPQSGTEAFF.